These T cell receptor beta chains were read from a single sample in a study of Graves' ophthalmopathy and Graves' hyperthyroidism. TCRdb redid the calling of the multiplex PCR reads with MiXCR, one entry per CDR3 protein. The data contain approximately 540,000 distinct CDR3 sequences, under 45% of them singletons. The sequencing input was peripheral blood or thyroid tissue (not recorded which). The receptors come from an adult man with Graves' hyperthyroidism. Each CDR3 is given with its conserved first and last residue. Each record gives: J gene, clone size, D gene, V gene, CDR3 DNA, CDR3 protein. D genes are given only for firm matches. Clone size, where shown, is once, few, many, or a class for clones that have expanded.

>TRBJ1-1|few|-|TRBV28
TGTGCCAGCAGCCCGTTCAGGGAAAACACTGAAGCTTTCTTT
CASSPFRENTEAFF
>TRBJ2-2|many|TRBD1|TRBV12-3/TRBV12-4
TGTGCCAGCAGTCGACAGGGGATTAACACCGGGGAGCTGTTTTTT
CASSRQGINTGELFF
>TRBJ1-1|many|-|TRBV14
TGTGCCAGCAGCCAATTACAGGGCACTGAAGCTTTCTTT
CASSQLQGTEAFF
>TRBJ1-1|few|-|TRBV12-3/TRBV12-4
TGTGCCAGCAGTTTTTTAACACCGAACACTGAAGCTTTCTTT
CASSFLTPNTEAFF
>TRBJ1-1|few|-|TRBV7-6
TGTGCCAGCAGCTTAGGGATGACAGGCATGAACACTGAAGCTTTCTTT
CASSLGMTGMNTEAFF
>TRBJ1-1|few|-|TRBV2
TGTGCCAGCGGGGGTAAGAACACTGAAGCTTTCTTT
CASGGKNTEAFF
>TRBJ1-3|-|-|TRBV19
TGTGCCAGTAGTATACAAGGGAACGGCCGAGAGGACTCTGGAAACACCGTATATTTT
CASSIQGNGREDSGNTVYF
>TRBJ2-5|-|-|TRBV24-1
TGTGCCACCAGTGATTTCTCGACAACCGGGAGCGGAGGAGAGACCCAGTACTTC
CATSDFSTTGSGGETQYF
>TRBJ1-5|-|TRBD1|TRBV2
TGTGCCAGCTCACCAGGCGACAGGGCACAGCCCCAGCATTTT
CASSPGDRAQPQHF
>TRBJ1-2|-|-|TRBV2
TGTGCCAGCAATGAGGGGCTCTCCTATGGCTACACCTTC
CASNEGLSYGYTF
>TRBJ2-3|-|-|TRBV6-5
TGTGCCAGCAGTTACGACCCAGATACGCAGTATTTT
CASSYDPDTQYF
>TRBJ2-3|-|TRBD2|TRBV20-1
TGCAGTGCTAGCCGGGCTAGCGGAAACACAGATACGCAGTATTTT
CSASRASGNTDTQYF
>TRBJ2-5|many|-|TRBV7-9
TGTGCCAGCAGCTTAGTCCAGGGGAGAGGGGAGACCCAGTACTTC
CASSLVQGRGETQYF
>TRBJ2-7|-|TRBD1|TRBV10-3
TGTGCCATCAGTGAATCCGCTTTTCGCACAGGGGGCCGCGAGCAGTACTTC
CAISESAFRTGGREQYF
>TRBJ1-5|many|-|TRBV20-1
TGCAGTGCTAGAGCCGACAGCAATCAGCCCCAGCATTTT
CSARADSNQPQHF
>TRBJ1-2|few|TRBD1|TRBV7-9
TGTGCCAGCAGAACGGGACAGGGGGCGGAGGGCTACACCTTC
CASRTGQGAEGYTF
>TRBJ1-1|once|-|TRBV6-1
TGTGCCAGCAGTGTTCAAAGGGTGAACACTGAAGCTTTCTTT
CASSVQRVNTEAFF
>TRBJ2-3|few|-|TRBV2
TGTGCCAGCAGTGAAGCTGATACGCAGTATTTT
CASSEADTQYF
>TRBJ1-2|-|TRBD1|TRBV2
TGTGCCAGCAGTGATGGACAGGGGGTCGGGGGCTACACCTTC
CASSDGQGVGGYTF
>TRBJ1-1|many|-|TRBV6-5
TGTGCCAGCAGTTTGGACCCCGGGCCGAACACTGAAGCTTTCTTT
CASSLDPGPNTEAFF
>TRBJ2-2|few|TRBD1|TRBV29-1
TGCAGCGTTGTGACCAGGGGGACCGGGGAGCTGTTTTTT
CSVVTRGTGELFF
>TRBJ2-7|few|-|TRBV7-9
TGTGCCAGCAGCTTAGGGATAAAAGGCTACGAGCAGTACTTC
CASSLGIKGYEQYF
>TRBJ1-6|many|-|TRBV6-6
TGTGCCAGCAGTTATGAGACAGGAGATCAACCCCTCCACTTT
CASSYETGDQPLHF
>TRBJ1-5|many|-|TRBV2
TGTGCCAGCAGTGAAAAGGTGCGGGACCCGAATCAGCCCCAGCATTTT
CASSEKVRDPNQPQHF
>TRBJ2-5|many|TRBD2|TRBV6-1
TGTGCCAGCAGTCAGGCGGGAGCCCAGTACTTC
CASSQAGAQYF
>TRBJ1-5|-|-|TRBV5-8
TGTGCCAGCAGCTTCCAAGAGATTAGCAATCAGCCCCAGCATTTT
CASSFQEISNQPQHF
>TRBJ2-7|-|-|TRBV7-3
TGTGCCAGCAGCTCCTACCCCTCCGACGAGCAGTACTTC
CASSSYPSDEQYF
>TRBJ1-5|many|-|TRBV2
TGTGCCAGTGCGGAGGGGAGAGGCAATCAGCCCCAGCATTTT
CASAEGRGNQPQHF
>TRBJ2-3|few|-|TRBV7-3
TGTGCCAGCAGCCCATCATCAGGGACAGATACGCAGTATTTT
CASSPSSGTDTQYF
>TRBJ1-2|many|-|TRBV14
TGTGCCAGCAGCAAAGCAGGGTACAACTATGGCTACACCTTC
CASSKAGYNYGYTF
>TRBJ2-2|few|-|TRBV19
TGTGCCAGTAGTACCTCTCACCGGGGCGGGGGGGAGCTGTTTTTT
CASSTSHRGGGELFF
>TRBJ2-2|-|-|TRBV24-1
TGTGCCACCAGTGATATAGAGTCGAGGGTCATCACCGGGGAGCTGTTTTTT
CATSDIESRVITGELFF
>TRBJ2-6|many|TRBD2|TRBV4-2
TGTGCCAGCAGCCGGGAGGGCTCTGGGGCCAACGTCCTGACTTTC
CASSREGSGANVLTF
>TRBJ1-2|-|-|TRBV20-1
TGCAGTGCTAGAACTCCCGTTATGGGGGGCCCCATGGCTAACTATGGCTACACCTTC
CSARTPVMGGPMANYGYTF
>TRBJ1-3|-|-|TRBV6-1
TGTGCCAGCAGTGACCGAGTTTACGGGGCACCGGGAAACACCATATATTTT
CASSDRVYGAPGNTIYF
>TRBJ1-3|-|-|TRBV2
TGTGCCAGCAAGCTTGGCGGGGGTACTGGAAACACCATATATTTT
CASKLGGGTGNTIYF
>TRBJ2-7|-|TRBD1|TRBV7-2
TGTGCCAGCAGCCTCCGACAGGGAAGAGAGACCCAGTACGAGCAGTACTTC
CASSLRQGRETQYEQYF
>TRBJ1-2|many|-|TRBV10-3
TGTGCCATCAGTGAGTCAGGTAGAAGAGTCTATGGCTACACCTTC
CAISESGRRVYGYTF
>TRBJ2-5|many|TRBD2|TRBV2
TGTGCCAGCAGTGAGAGACTAGCGGGACAAGAGACCCAGTACTTC
CASSERLAGQETQYF
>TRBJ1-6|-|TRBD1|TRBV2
TGTGCCAGCGCAGGGGGACGAAATTCACCCCTCCACTTT
CASAGGRNSPLHF
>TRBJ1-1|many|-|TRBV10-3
TGTGCCATCAGGGGAGACCTGAACACTGAAGCTTTCTTT
CAIRGDLNTEAFF
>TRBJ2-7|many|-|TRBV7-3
TGTGCCAGCAGCTTAACCCCAGGATGGGAGCAGTACTTC
CASSLTPGWEQYF
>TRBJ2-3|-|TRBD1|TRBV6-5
TGTGCCAGCAGTTACTCGGCCGCCGGACAGGGAGGAGATACGCAGTATTTT
CASSYSAAGQGGDTQYF
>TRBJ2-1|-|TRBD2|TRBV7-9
TGTGCCAGCAGCTTAAGCGGGACCGGCAATGAGCAGTTCTTC
CASSLSGTGNEQFF
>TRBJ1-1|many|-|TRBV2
TGTGCCAGCAGTGAAGGGGGCGAGACTGAAGCTTTCTTT
CASSEGGETEAFF
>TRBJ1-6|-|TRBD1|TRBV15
TGTGCCACCAGCAGGACAGCGGGACAGGGGAATTCACCCCTCCACTTT
CATSRTAGQGNSPLHF
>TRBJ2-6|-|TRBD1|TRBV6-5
TGTGCCAGCAGGTCTCGAGACAGGGGGCGGCCGAAAGGGGCCAACGTCCTGACTTTC
CASRSRDRGRPKGANVLTF
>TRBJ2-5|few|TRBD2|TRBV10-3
TGTGCCAGCGCCCGGGACTACCTCGAGAGGACCCAGTACTTC
CASARDYLERTQYF
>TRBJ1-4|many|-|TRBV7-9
TGTGCCAGCAGTACCGGGGAAAAACTGTTTTTT
CASSTGEKLFF
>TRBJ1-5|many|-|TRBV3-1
TGTGCCAGCAGCCAAGGGGGAGCTAATCAGCCCCAGCATTTT
CASSQGGANQPQHF
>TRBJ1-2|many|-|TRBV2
TGTGCCAGCAGTGGTTCAGGCCCCATCTATGGCTACACCTTC
CASSGSGPIYGYTF
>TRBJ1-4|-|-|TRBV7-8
TGTGCCAGCAGCTTACCAGGGGCGGACAGTGAAAAACTGTTTTTT
CASSLPGADSEKLFF
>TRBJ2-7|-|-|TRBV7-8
TGTGCCAGCAGTTACACCACAACCGACATCTACGAGCAGTACTTC
CASSYTTTDIYEQYF
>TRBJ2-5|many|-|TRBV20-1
TGCAGTACTAGTTTAACGGGCCTTCAAGAGACCCAGTACTTC
CSTSLTGLQETQYF
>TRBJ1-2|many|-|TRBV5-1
TGCGCCAGCAGCTTGGGGAATTGGATCGGACAGCCCTATGGCTACACCTTC
CASSLGNWIGQPYGYTF
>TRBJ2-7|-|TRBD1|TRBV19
TGTGCCAGTAGGGCCGGGACAGGAGGATACGAGCAGTACTTC
CASRAGTGGYEQYF
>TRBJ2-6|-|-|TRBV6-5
TGTGCCAGCAGTTACTCCGGGGTTGGGGCCAACGTCCTGACTTTC
CASSYSGVGANVLTF